A single sample gave rise to the 23 T cell receptor beta chains below, sequenced in a study of T cell repertoires in cytomegalovirus infection. TCRdb redid the calling of the reads with MiXCR, one entry per CDR3 protein. The sample records 200,000 to 250,000 distinct CDR3 sequences, roughly 23% being singletons. Sequenced material: CD8+ T cells from PBMCs. These receptors all come from a human donor in good health (CMV status not recorded). Some clones in this sample may be carry-over from other donors' samples.

There are a few counts of this clonotype. The J gene is TRBJ2-2, the V gene TRBV12-5; D ambiguous. Germline V gene sequence: CDR1 LGHNT, CDR2 FRNRAP. Trimming stripped 11 bases from V and 5 bases from J, with 12 bases between. There are 12 residues in the CDR3. The CDR3 coding sequence is TGTGCTTGCTTGGGTGGAACCGGGGAGCTGTTTTTT. Protein product: CACLGGTGELFF.

V gene TRBV28 combines with J gene TRBJ1-3, with TRBD1 matching 7 bases. This CDR3 has 18 residues. J was trimmed by 3 bases and V by 4 bases; bases with no gene match: 15. Germline CDR1 and CDR2: MDHEN and SYDVKM. The CDR3 DNA reads TGTGCCAGCAGTTACGCCGGGACAGTCCCCCTTGATGGAAACACCATATATTTT. It yields the protein CASSYAGTVPLDGNTIYF. The variable domain in full, with the rest retrieved from reference TRBV28 and TRBJ1-3, is DVKVTQSSRYLVKRTGEKVFLECVQDMDHENMFWYRQDPGLGLRLIYFSYDVKMKEKGDIPEGYSVSREKKERFSLILESASTNQTSMYLCASSYAGTVPLDGNTIYFGEGSWLTVV.

The chain employs TRBV13 and TRBJ2-1; D may be TRBD2 (5 bases). V lost 1 base to trimming and J lost 7 bases, with 11 bases between them. The germline gives CDR1 PRHDT, CDR2 FYEKMQ (reference sequence). The CDR3 contains 14 residues. The CDR3 is CASSLVTSGNEQFF. The CDR3 coding sequence is TGTGCCAGCAGCTTAGTTACGTCGGGAAATGAGCAGTTCTTC. Drawing the rest from reference TRBV13 and TRBJ2-1, the complete variable domain is AAGVIQSPRHLIKEKRETATLKCYPIPRHDTVYWYQQGPGQDPQFLISFYEKMQSDKGSIPDRFSAQQFSDYHSELNMSSLELGDSALYFCASSLVTSGNEQFFGPGTRLTVL.

This clonotype was picked up a small number of times. The chain is built from TRBV7-9 and TRBJ1-1; D not certain. Germline V gene sequence: CDR1 SEHNR, CDR2 FQNEAQ (reference sequence). The CDR3 contains 13 residues. The ends were cut back, 3 bases at V and 1 base at J, with 6 bases in the middle. The CDR3 DNA follows: TGTGCCAGCAGCTTCCCAACGAACACTGAAGCTTTCTTT. This codes for CASSFPTNTEAFF.

J is TRBJ1-2 and V is TRBV29-1, with TRBD1 matching 7 bases. Germline loops: CDR1 SQVTM, CDR2 ANQGSEA. J lost 4 bases, V lost 7 bases, and 9 bases had no gene match. The length of the CDR3 is 13 residues. Here the CDR3 DNA reads TGCAGCGCCCAAGGGTGGGACAGCTATGGCTACACCTTC. It specifies CSAQGWDSYGYTF.

With regard to this clonotype: Germline is not matched at one junction end, which may reflect a read error. This chain links TRBV2 with TRBJ2-7; D ambiguous. The CDR3 is 12 residues long. Germline assignment: CDR1 SNHLY and CDR2 FYNNEI. DNA for the CDR3: TGTTCCAGATCGGGTCGTTCCTACGAGCAGTACTTC. It specifies CSRSGRSYEQYF.

The V call is TRBV29-1, the J call TRBJ2-6; possibly TRBD1 for D (6 bases). Looked up from germline, CDR1 is SQVTM and CDR2 is ANQGSEA. Trimming took off 7 bases at V and 0 bases at J, with 13 bases between the two ends. The CDR3 loop spans 15 amino acids. DNA for the CDR3: TGCAGCGCGACAGGATTATCCTCTGGGGCCAACGTCCTGACTTTC. Translating it yields CSATGLSSGANVLTF.

Comment on this clonotype: Germline is not matched at one junction end, which may reflect a read error. The chain combines TRBV3-1 with TRBJ1-3; D is possibly TRBD1 (5 bases). Germline assignment: CDR1 LGHDT and CDR2 YNNKEL (reference sequence). This CDR3 has 14 amino acids. DNA for the CDR3: TGTGTCAGCAGCCCAAGGACAACTGGAAACACCATATATTTT. Translating it yields CVSSPRTTGNTIYF.

The chain links TRBV29-1 to TRBJ2-1; the D gene could be TRBD1 or TRBD2 (6 bases each). Trimming removed 3 bases at V and 9 bases at J, with 15 bases between. CDR3 length equals 13 residues. Looked up from germline, CDR1 is SQVTM and CDR2 is ANQGSEA. In nucleotides, the CDR3 is TGCAGCGTTGATGTATTGGGGGGCTTTGAGCAGTTCTTC. Amino acid sequence: CSVDVLGGFEQFF.

Note on this clonotype: This clone may be a read error of a much larger clone one base away. This sequence joins TRBV7-2 and TRBJ1-5, with D maybe TRBD1 (5 bases). V shed 1 base and J shed 2 bases, with 12 bases lying between them. Per germline, CDR1 SGHTA and CDR2 FQGNSA. The CDR3 runs 16 residues. This CDR3 reads CASSLEGTAGNQPQHF. In DNA, the CDR3 is TGTGCCAGCAGCTTAGAAGGGACGGCTGGCAATCAGCCCCAGCATTTT.

This chain uses TRBV10-3 with TRBJ1-6; no firm D call. The germline gives CDR1 ENHRY, CDR2 SYGVKD. CDR3 length equals 14 residues. With 3 bases removed from V and 9 bases from J, the gap between germline ends came to 12 bases. CDR3 sequence reads: CAISEDREVSPLHF. The CDR3 region has the DNA TGTGCCATCAGTGAAGACCGGGAAGTTTCACCCCTCCACTTT.

This clonotype has only a few counts. The genes are TRBV7-8 and TRBJ1-4; D ambiguous. Germline values: CDR1 SGHVS, CDR2 FQNEAQ. CDR3 length equals 14 residues. The V end was cut by 1 base, the J end by 12 bases, with 15 bases between. The CDR3 nucleotides read TGTGCCAGCAGCTTAGGGACGGCAAATGACGAACTGTTTTTT. Its protein product is CASSLGTANDELFF.

The chain couples TRBV7-6 to TRBJ2-7, with D perhaps TRBD1 (6 bases). Germline V gene lookup returns CDR1 SGHVS and CDR2 FNYEAQ. The V gene lost 3 bases and the J gene lost 5 bases, with 17 bases spanning the gap. The CDR3 runs to 15 residues. The CDR3 nucleotides read TGTGCCAGCAGCTTCGCCGGGACAAAAGGGGACGAGCAGTACTTC. The encoded protein is CASSFAGTKGDEQYF.

This clonotype was seen at least ten times. This chain joins TRBV7-9 and TRBJ1-4; maybe TRBD1 (6 bases). The CDR3 is 14 residues long. V lost 8 bases and J 3 bases, leaving 13 bases between the germline ends. Germline CDR1 SEHNR, CDR2 FQNEAQ (reference sequence). The CDR3 bases are TGTGCCAGCGCTCCTACAGGGCCTAATGAAAAACTGTTTTTT. Its translation is CASAPTGPNEKLFF.

V and J are TRBV7-9 and TRBJ1-1; TRBD1 matches 8 bases. The CDR3 is 15 residues long. Looked up from germline, CDR1 is SEHNR and CDR2 is FQNEAQ (reference sequence). V dropped 2 bases and J dropped 4; count of bases not matched to a gene: 6. The CDR3 protein is CASSLIRQGSTEAFF. In DNA form, the CDR3 reads TGTGCCAGCAGCTTAATTCGACAGGGGAGCACTGAAGCTTTCTTT.

This clonotype was picked up a small number of times. CDR3 in amino acids: CAGAAMGTEAFF. The CDR3 coding sequence is TGTGCCGGGGCAGCCATGGGGACTGAAGCTTTCTTT. This rearrangement joins TRBV7-9 to TRBJ1-1, with a weak D call TRBD1 (5 bases). Per germline, CDR1 SEHNR and CDR2 FQNEAQ (reference sequence). V was cut by 11 bases and J by 5 bases, with 15 bases left in between. The CDR3 is 12 residues long.

This clonotype was picked up a small number of times. This chain uses TRBV19 with TRBJ1-1, with 9 bases matching TRBD1. CDR3 length: 16 amino acids. Germline CDR1 LNHDA, CDR2 SQIVND (reference sequence). V gave up 5 bases and J gave up 4 bases; unmatched junction bases: 11. The CDR3: CASSPRTGDVITEAFF. CDR3 coding DNA: TGTGCCAGTAGTCCAAGGACAGGGGATGTGATCACTGAAGCTTTCTTT.

The chain combines TRBV29-1 with TRBJ2-3; 8 bases are shared with TRBD2. Per germline, CDR1 SQVTM and CDR2 ANQGSEA. V was clipped by 4 bases and J by 4 bases; unmatched bases: 4. This CDR3 has 13 amino acids. CDR3 coding DNA: TGCAGCGTTGTTCGGGGGGGGGCAGATACGCAGTATTTT. Its translation: CSVVRGGADTQYF.

The chain employs TRBV12-3 or TRBV12-4 and TRBJ2-1, with 9 bases matching TRBD1. The J segment lost 9 bases and the V segment lost 6 bases, leaving 6 bases of the junction unmatched. The CDR3 runs to 13 residues. The CDR3 DNA follows: TGTGCCAGCAGCCTGGGACAGGGAAGTGAGCAGTTCTTC. Amino acid sequence: CASSLGQGSEQFF.

This clonotype has more than one count but fewer than ten. The chain combines TRBV5-4 with TRBJ2-3; D is uncertain. This CDR3 contains 17 residues. The germline V and J ends were trimmed by 4 bases and 4 bases, with 22 bases remaining between them. Germline V gene data show CDR1 as SGHNT and CDR2 as YYREEE (reference sequence). For the CDR3, the DNA is TGTGCCAGCAGCCCGCTCGATGGGCGGAGTTACTCAGATACGCAGTATTTT. Its protein product is CASSPLDGRSYSDTQYF.

CDR3 DNA sequence: TGTGCCAGCTGTAGGCGGGTCCCCTCTGGGGCCAACGTCCTGACTTTC. It codes for CASCRRVPSGANVLTF. This chain uses TRBV6-5 with TRBJ2-6; a possible D gene is TRBD2 (5 bases). The CDR3 spans 16 residues. Trimming took 8 bases from V and 0 from J, leaving 14 bases between them. CDR1 is MNHEY, CDR2 SVGAGI, per germline.

This clonotype appeared a few times. The chain combines TRBV20-1 with TRBJ2-1; 9 nucleotides match TRBD1. Trimming removed 5 bases from V and 6 bases from J; junction bases left unmatched: 5. Germline CDR1 reads DFQATT; CDR2 reads SNEGSKA (reference sequence). The CDR3 extends over 13 amino acids. This CDR3 is CSALGTGINEQFF. Here the CDR3 DNA reads TGCAGTGCTTTAGGGACAGGGATCAATGAGCAGTTCTTC.

This chain uses TRBV20-1 with TRBJ2-3, with 9 bases aligning to TRBD2. Germline-derived CDR1 and CDR2 are DFQATT and SNEGSKA (reference sequence). This CDR3 is built from 15 residues. Unmatched junction bases numbered 9, after V lost 3 bases and J lost 5 bases. CDR3 bases: TGCAGTGCTAGGTGGCGGGGGGGTTCTCAAGATACGCAGTATTTT. Encoded protein: CSARWRGGSQDTQYF.